The 25 T cell receptor beta chains below all came from one sample that was sequenced in a study of T cell responses to AZD1222 COVID-19 vaccine. Profiled with immunoSEQ multiplex PCR; TCRdb holds only in-frame clones, not every one. There are around 200,000 clones in the sample; around 90% occur only once, and more than 0.4% lies in the top ten. Material: peripheral blood, obtained on day 0 of AZD1222 vaccination. The source of these receptors is an adult in good health.

The chain uses TRBV6-1 and TRBJ1-1; D not resolved. The V gene's germline CDR1 is MNHNS and CDR2 SASEGT. The CDR3 consists of 11 residues. V shed 1 base and J shed 10 bases, with 7 bases lying between them. CDR3 region: CASSEDVGAFF. CDR3 sequence (DNA): TGTGCCAGCAGTGAAGACGTCGGAGCTTTCTTT.

The chain joins TRBV6-2 or TRBV6-3 to TRBJ2-5; 13 bases are shared with TRBD2. Germline CDR1 and CDR2: MNHEY and SVGEGT. The CDR3 consists of 16 residues. The trim removed 3 bases at V and 1 base at J, leaving 2 bases unmatched. CDR3 protein: CASSYGTSGAQETQYF. In DNA, the CDR3 is TGTGCCAGCAGTTATGGGACTAGCGGGGCCCAAGAGACCCAGTACTTC.

This clone was seen more than once but under ten times. V usage is TRBV18 and J usage is TRBJ2-1; 11 nucleotides line up with TRBD2. J lost 7 bases, V lost 6 bases, and 11 bases had no gene match. Germline lookup yields CDR1 KGHSH and CDR2 LQKENI. The CDR3 spans 16 residues. The CDR3 sequence: CASSLIAGGNLNEQFF. The DNA for the CDR3 is TGTGCCAGCTCCCTCATAGCGGGAGGGAATTTGAATGAGCAGTTCTTC. Using reference TRBV18 and TRBJ2-1 for the parts outside the CDR3, the full variable domain is NAGVMQNPRHLVRRRGQEARLRCSPMKGHSHVYWYRQLPEEGLKFMVYLQKENIIDESGMPKERFSAEFPKEGPSILRIQQVVRGDSAAYFCASSLIAGGNLNEQFFGPGTRLTVL.

The chain combines TRBV9 with TRBJ1-1; D is unresolved. The V gene lost 0 bases and the J gene lost 4 bases, with 16 bases spanning the gap. The V gene's germline CDR1 is SGDLS and CDR2 YYNGEE. The CDR3 covers 16 residues. Here the CDR3 reads CASSVGSRGVGTEAFF. The CDR3 nucleotides are TGTGCCAGCAGCGTAGGGTCACGGGGTGTCGGCACTGAAGCTTTCTTT.

The V call is TRBV15, the J call TRBJ2-7; no clear D. V was cut by 5 bases and J by 0 bases, with 8 bases left in between. Looked up from germline, CDR1 is LNHNV and CDR2 is YYDKDF (reference sequence). The CDR3 runs 13 residues. This chain's CDR3 is CATSGVSSYEQYF. Here the CDR3 DNA reads TGTGCCACCAGCGGCGTGAGCTCCTACGAGCAGTACTTC.

This clone was seen just once. The J gene is TRBJ2-7, the V gene TRBV3-1 (or the pseudogene TRBV3-2), with TRBD2 as a possible D gene (6 bases). Germline V gene lookup returns CDR1 LGHDT and CDR2 YNNKEL (reference sequence). Trimming took off 3 bases at V and 0 bases at J, with 15 bases between the two ends. The CDR3 loop spans 16 amino acids. This CDR3 is CASSQEGTLSSYEQYF. The DNA for the CDR3 is TGTGCCAGCAGCCAGGAAGGGACTCTTAGCTCCTACGAGCAGTACTTC.

The chain links TRBV25-1 to TRBJ1-5, with TRBD1 matching over 8 bases. The ends lost 8 bases at V and 3 bases at J; junction bases unmatched: 6. Germline CDR1 and CDR2: MGHDK and SYGVNS. This CDR3 has 14 residues. CDR3 nucleotides: TGTGCCAGCCCCCGGACAGGGTTCAATCAGCCCCAGCATTTT. As protein: CASPRTGFNQPQHF.

The chain has TRBV30 and TRBJ2-1, with 9 bases lining up with TRBD1. The CDR3 length is 14 residues. Per germline, CDR1 GTSNPN and CDR2 SVGIG (reference sequence). J was trimmed by 9 bases and V by 2 bases; bases with no gene match: 8. The CDR3 bases are TGTGCCTGGAGTACGGGACAGGGTCCATCTGAGCAGTTCTTC. Protein: CAWSTGQGPSEQFF.

The chain combines TRBV27 with TRBJ2-7; no clear D gene. The CDR3 consists of 13 residues. V lost 8 bases and J 4 bases, leaving 15 bases between the germline ends. The germline CDR1 and CDR2 sequences are MNHEY and SMNVEV (reference sequence). The CDR3 protein is CASRYGDGYEQYF. As DNA, the CDR3 is TGTGCCAGCCGCTACGGAGACGGTTACGAGCAGTACTTC.

The chain has TRBV21-1 and TRBJ2-7; the table's D call of TRBD2 was not tested on the DNA. TRBV21-1 constitutes a pseudogene. The CDR3 runs to 13 residues. CDR3 DNA: TGTGCCAGCAGTACTGGGAGGACCGGCGGGCAGTACTTC. Encoded protein: CASSTGRTGGQYF.

The V gene is TRBV7-9, the J gene TRBJ1-4; D uncertain. Germline V CDR1 and CDR2: SEHNR, FQNEAQ (reference sequence). Trimming pared 1 base from V and 0 bases from J, leaving 9 bases between. The CDR3 extends over 16 amino acids. CDR3 amino acids: CASSLVPSSTNEKLFF. CDR3 DNA: TGTGCCAGCAGCTTAGTCCCATCCTCAACTAATGAAAAACTGTTTTTT. Together with reference TRBV7-9 and TRBJ1-4, the CDR3 gives the full variable domain: DTGVSQNPRHKITKRGQNVTFRCDPISEHNRLYWYRQTLGQGPEFLTYFQNEAQLEKSRLLSDRFSAERPKGSFSTLEIQRTEQGDSAMYLCASSLVPSSTNEKLFFGSGTQLSVL.

The chain employs TRBV27 and TRBJ1-2, with D perhaps matching TRBD1 (6 bases). Trimming took 4 bases from V and 4 from J, leaving 16 bases between them. CDR3 length equals 15 residues. The germline CDR1 and CDR2 sequences are MNHEY and SMNVEV (reference sequence). CDR3 sequence (DNA): TGTGCCAGCAGTTATCAAGGGGGGGACCTCTATGGCTACACCTTC. The encoded protein is CASSYQGGDLYGYTF.

J is TRBJ1-5 and V is TRBV2; TRBD1 matches 9 bases. J lost 4 bases, V lost 6 bases, and 4 bases had no gene match. The CDR3 length is 14 residues. Germline V lookup: CDR1 SNHLY, CDR2 FYNNEI. The CDR3 sequence is CASSWDRANQPQHF. The CDR3 bases are TGTGCCAGCAGCTGGGACAGGGCGAATCAGCCCCAGCATTTT. The full variable domain, with the rest looked up from reference TRBV2 and TRBJ1-5, is EPEVTQTPSHQVTQMGQEVILRCVPISNHLYFYWYRQILGQKVEFLVSFYNNEISEKSEIFDDQFSVERPDGSNFTLKIRSTKLEDSAMYFCASSWDRANQPQHFGDGTRLSIL.

V and J are TRBV5-4 and TRBJ2-1, with TRBD2 as a possible D gene (6 bases). Germline lookup yields CDR1 SGHNT and CDR2 YYREEE (reference sequence). The CDR3 extends over 16 amino acids. V was trimmed by 4 bases and J by 2 bases, leaving 16 bases between them. The CDR3 here is CASSRPGGLTYNEQFF. In DNA form, the CDR3 reads TGTGCCAGCAGCCGCCCTGGGGGACTGACCTACAATGAGCAGTTCTTC.

This clone has a single count. J is TRBJ2-7 and V is TRBV9, with TRBD1 matching 9 bases. This CDR3 contains 14 residues. Germline lookup yields CDR1 SGDLS and CDR2 YYNGEE. Trimming cost V 4 bases and J 3 bases; bases outside gene matches: 5. CDR3 region: CASSQGQGIYEQYF. The CDR3 DNA is TGTGCCAGCAGCCAAGGACAGGGGATCTACGAGCAGTACTTC.

CDR3 DNA sequence: TGTGCCAGCAGCTTAACCGACAGGGCGCCGTCCTACGAGCAGTACTTC. It translates to CASSLTDRAPSYEQYF. The genes are TRBV7-3 and TRBJ2-7, with 7 bases aligning to TRBD1. There are 16 residues in the CDR3. Germline values: CDR1 SGHTA, CDR2 FQGTGA. V was clipped by 0 bases and J by 1 base; unmatched bases: 6.

This rearrangement joins TRBV25-1 to TRBJ1-6, with 10 bases that match TRBD1. V trimming: 4 bases; J trimming: 5 bases; junction bases outside the gene matches: 8. Germline V gene lookup returns CDR1 MGHDK and CDR2 SYGVNS. The CDR3 has 17 residues. CDR3 region: CASSADRGQRHNSPLHF. CDR3 nucleotides: TGTGCCAGCAGTGCTGACAGGGGGCAAAGGCATAATTCACCCCTCCACTTT.

The chain is built from TRBV30 and TRBJ1-5; D might be TRBD1 (5 bases). Per the germline V gene, CDR1 is GTSNPN and CDR2 is SVGIG (reference sequence). This CDR3 has 15 amino acids. V was shortened by 2 bases and J by 0 bases, with 11 bases between the two germline ends. CDR3 bases: TGTGCCTGGAGTCGGGACGGTGATAGCAATCAGCCCCAGCATTTT. Protein: CAWSRDGDSNQPQHF.

The chain is built from TRBV5-1 and TRBJ2-1; D is ambiguous. The germline CDR1 and CDR2 sequences are SGHRS and YFSETQ. Trimming took 0 bases from V and 6 from J, leaving 19 bases between them. The CDR3 runs to 17 residues. The CDR3 nucleotides read TGCGCCAGCAGCTTGGAGCCCCGGTACGAGTGGGGCAATGAGCAGTTCTTC. Protein sequence: CASSLEPRYEWGNEQFF.

The chain has TRBV2 and TRBJ1-5; 7 nucleotides agree with TRBD1. Germline V CDR1 and CDR2: SNHLY, FYNNEI. The CDR3 spans 17 residues. With 5 bases clipped from V and 0 bases from J, the junction kept 10 bases outside the gene matches. DNA of the CDR3: TGTGCCAGCAGTCTGACAGGGTCTATCGGTAGCAATCAGCCCCAGCATTTT. It codes for CASSLTGSIGSNQPQHF.

The chain is built from TRBV5-1 and TRBJ2-2; 10 bases map to TRBD1. Germline V gene lookup returns CDR1 SGHRS and CDR2 YFSETQ. The CDR3 runs to 15 residues. V lost 8 bases to trimming and J lost 3 bases; unmatched junction nucleotides: 7. CDR3 sequence reads: CASILGQGDTGELFF. The CDR3 DNA reads as TGCGCCAGTATCCTAGGACAGGGGGACACCGGGGAGCTGTTTTTT.

The chain links TRBV3-1 (or the pseudogene TRBV3-2) to TRBJ1-5; D is unclear. The V end was cut by 5 bases, the J end by 4 bases, with 9 bases between. The CDR3 runs 13 residues. CDR1 LGHDT and CDR2 YNNKEL come from the germline V gene (reference sequence). The CDR3 loop reads CASSFGENQPQHF. The DNA of the CDR3 is TGTGCCAGCAGCTTCGGCGAGAATCAGCCCCAGCATTTT.

The chain combines TRBV27 with TRBJ1-1; TRBD1 matches at 7 bases. The CDR3 is 13 residues long. Germline trimming cut 6 bases from V and 3 bases from J; bases unmatched to any gene: 4. The germline V gene has CDR1 MNHEY and CDR2 SMNVEV (reference sequence). CDR3 DNA sequence: TGTGCCAGCAGGCTCACAGGGGACACTGAAGCTTTCTTT. It yields the protein CASRLTGDTEAFF.

This chain links TRBV3-1 (or the pseudogene TRBV3-2) with TRBJ2-7, with D hard to call. CDR1 and CDR2 (germline): LGHDT, YNNKEL (reference sequence). The V end was cut by 0 bases, the J end by 3 bases, with 9 bases between. The CDR3 is made up of 14 amino acids. The CDR3 region is CASSQDGQNYEQYF. The CDR3 DNA reads TGTGCCAGCAGCCAAGATGGGCAGAACTACGAGCAGTACTTC.

The J gene is TRBJ2-5, the V gene TRBV2, with 11 bases aligning to TRBD1. This CDR3 has 14 amino acids. J lost 5 bases, V lost 6 bases, and 5 bases had no gene match. CDR1 and CDR2 (germline): SNHLY, FYNNEI. CDR3 loop: CASRPDRGPETQYF. As DNA, the CDR3 is TGTGCCAGCAGACCGGACAGGGGGCCGGAGACCCAGTACTTC.